This T cell receptor beta chain came from a study of CD8 T cells in Susac syndrome (dated by TCRdb to 2018 to 2020). Some background on the complete study: The study used repertoire sequencing to test whether antigen drove CD8+ T cell activation and differentiation in Susac syndrome.

The CDR3 holds 12 amino acids from the cysteine to the phenylalanine. Kept here is only the CDR3 DNA, which spans 36 bases and is read in frame from base 1. Trimming at the junction amounts to 1 base on V and 12 bases on J, and the germline ends lie 10 bases apart. CDR1 and CDR2 are read off the germline V gene as SGHDN and FVKESK. About this clonotype itself: Its antigen has not been determined. No qualities accompany the bases; no much larger clone lies one base away.

Overall study outcomes, separate from this receptor: The study acknowledged that relatively few individuals were included in the TCR sequencing and HLA analysis.

Peripheral blood CD8+ and CD4+ T cells from healthy donors, Susac syndrome patients and multiple sclerosis patients were profiled by high-throughput TCR beta sequencing. Healthy donors were age- and sex-matched controls. Bulk CD8+ and CD4+ T cells were purified by magnetic negative isolation, whereas CD8+ TEMRA cells were enriched by FACS. Blood was drawn into EDTA tubes, processed within 24 hours, and PBMCs were isolated by density gradient centrifugation. PBMCs intended for TCR sequencing were cryopreserved in liquid nitrogen and were subsequently thawed in a 37 degrees C water bath. The sorted or isolated CD4+, CD8+ and CD8+ TEMRA cells reached a purity of at least 90%. RNA was extracted with the RNeasy kit and about 0.5 to 1 ug was reverse transcribed using random hexamers. The immunoSEQ multiplex PCR assay, which covers 54 Vbeta and 13 Jbeta segments, was used to amplify TCR beta CDR3 regions. Bias from PCR amplification was corrected by using a synthetic template baseline for primer optimization and for computational correction. Per the original workflow: Reads were annotated to V, D and J genes according to IMGT and were analyzed with immunoSEQ Analyzer, with only productive sequences retained. Clonality was computed as one minus Shannon entropy normalized by log2 of the number of productive unique sequences. For each patient and control, public and private clones were evaluated within the 100 most prevalent clones. Susac-specific clones were defined as absent from healthy and MS cohorts, some 1,000 published viral clones and other ImmuneACCESS disease sequences. Starting from the raw public reads, TCRdb applied fastp trimming at Q25, assembled clones with MiXCR and retained in-frame beta chains. Rows with a matching CDR3 protein are joined into one entry that keeps the most common DNA and genes. These V and J calls are TCRdb output, not the study's own analysis. The sample table holds about 190,000 distinct CDR3 sequences, of which roughly 94% were seen once. The ten largest make up about 0.1% of the sample.

The TCR originated in a human donor in good health. Sequencing was done on a sample of CD4+ T cells from PBMCs. Rearrangement joined TRBV14 to TRBJ2-1; the D gene is unclear. The base sequence is TGTGCCAGCAGCCAAGGACACAGAAGGCAGTTCTTC. Translated, it gives CASSQGHRRQFF.